Each of the 7 T cell receptor beta chains below was sequenced from the same sample in a study of cytomegalovirus exposure and HLA in healthy donors. Primers included in the PCR were 60 Vbeta and 13 Jbeta primers. The method was immunoSEQ multiplex PCR; TCRdb's version includes in-frame clones alone and lacks a portion of them. The data contain about 120,000 clones, roughly four fifths of them singletons. Sequencing used PBMCs. The receptors were sampled from a man in his fifties in good health and CMV-seropositive.

The chain is built from TRBV28 and TRBJ1-5; TRBD1 matches 8 bases. CDR3 length: 15 amino acids. The junction had 10 bases not matched to a gene; V was cut back by 5 bases and J by 7 bases. CDR1 and CDR2 from the germline V gene are MDHEN and SYDVKM. The chain's CDR3 is CASSVGTGLIQPQHF. CDR3 bases: TGTGCCAGCAGTGTCGGGACAGGCCTCATCCAGCCCCAGCATTTT. Variable domain in full (rest from reference TRBV28 and TRBJ1-5): DVKVTQSSRYLVKRTGEKVFLECVQDMDHENMFWYRQDPGLGLRLIYFSYDVKMKEKGDIPEGYSVSREKKERFSLILESASTNQTSMYLCASSVGTGLIQPQHFGDGTRLSIL.

V is TRBV4-1 and J is TRBJ1-3; weak D call: TRBD1 (6 bases). Germline values: CDR1 MGHRA, CDR2 YSYEKL. The CDR3 extends over 17 amino acids. V lost 3 bases and J 2 bases, leaving 17 bases between the germline ends. This chain's CDR3 is CASSQGLGGAAGNTIYF. DNA for the CDR3: TGCGCCAGCAGCCAGGGCCTGGGGGGGGCGGCTGGAAACACCATATATTTT.

V gene TRBV6-5 combines with J gene TRBJ1-2; 9 nucleotides match TRBD1. Trimming removed 6 bases from V and 8 bases from J; junction bases left unmatched: 13. The CDR3 is made up of 15 amino acids. Germline V lookup: CDR1 MNHEY, CDR2 SVGAGI. In nucleotides, the CDR3 is TGTGCCAGCAGGCGCGATGCCACAGGGGGCGGGGGCTACACCTTC. As protein: CASRRDATGGGGYTF.

This clone came up a few times. J is TRBJ2-5 and V is TRBV7-2; 8 nucleotides agree with TRBD2. This CDR3 has 14 amino acids. V shed 5 bases and J 5 bases; nucleotides not matched to a gene: 7. The germline V gene has CDR1 SGHTA and CDR2 FQGNSA. CDR3 sequence reads: CASSGSTGGETQYF. Here the CDR3 DNA reads TGTGCCAGCAGCGGGTCCACGGGAGGGGAGACCCAGTACTTC.

The chain links TRBV29-1 to TRBJ1-6; TRBD1 matches at 7 bases. V gave up 6 bases and J gave up 0 bases; unmatched junction bases: 2. The CDR3 length is 14 residues. Germline CDR1 and CDR2: SQVTM and ANQGSEA. In DNA form, the CDR3 reads TGCAGCGTACAGGGGAGCTCCTATAATTCACCCCTCCACTTT. Amino acid sequence: CSVQGSSYNSPLHF.

In this sample, this clone turned up a few times. The chain has TRBV27 and TRBJ2-1; 7 nucleotides match TRBD2. Unmatched junction bases numbered 9, after V lost 9 bases and J lost 7 bases. The CDR3 extends over 13 amino acids. Germline V gene sequence: CDR1 MNHEY, CDR2 SMNVEV (reference sequence). CDR3 sequence: CASRGEALNEQFF. CDR3 sequence (DNA): TGTGCCAGTCGGGGGGAAGCGCTAAATGAGCAGTTCTTC.

This chain uses TRBV18 with TRBJ1-1, with D possibly matching TRBD1 (6 bases). This CDR3 region has 16 residues. CDR1 is KGHSH and CDR2 is LQKENI in the germline V gene. V was pared by 3 bases and J by 0 bases, with 14 bases between. CDR3 protein: CASSPVTQGLNTEAFF. The CDR3 nucleotides are TGTGCCAGCTCACCTGTTACACAGGGCCTGAACACTGAAGCTTTCTTT.